The entry below gives a single T cell receptor (beta chain) sequence along with its context. Its specificity is not known. The sample belongs to a study of cytomegalovirus exposure and HLA in healthy donors. The CDR3 spans 14 residues. Germline CDR1 SNHLY, CDR2 FYNNEI. V was pared by 6 bases and J by 2 bases, with 4 bases of the junction left unmatched. The PCR used 60 Vbeta and 13 Jbeta primers. The repertoire was sequenced with immunoSEQ multiplex PCR; TCRdb's copy has only in-frame clones and lacks some. This table holds around 110,000 clones. Study outcomes and limitations: 164 TCR beta chains were listed as cytomegalovirus-associated. In a later analysis, TCR association rates varied by HLA locus: DRB1 most, HLA-C fewest.

The V and J genes are TRBV2 and TRBJ2-5; 9 bases are shared with TRBD1. This TCR came from a man aged 25-45 years in good health and CMV-seronegative. The specimen sequenced was PBMCs. The CDR3, as DNA: TGTGCCAGCAGCCCCGACAGGGGGCAAGAGACCCAGTACTTC. This translates into CASSPDRGQETQYF.